This T cell receptor beta chain was recovered during a study of CD8+ T cells in alopecia areata (dated by TCRdb to the late 2010s). Broadly, across the study: Treated patients were enrolled in an open-label pilot trial of oral tofacitinib, 5 to 10 mg twice daily, for moderate-to-severe alopecia areata. Patients on tofacitinib were biopsied at baseline and after 4 and 24 weeks of treatment, and several of the patients also had a later scalp biopsy. In humans, TCRbeta sequencing was performed on scalp tissue and on sorted CD4+ and CD8+ peripheral blood T cells from healthy controls and from patients with patchy or totalis/universalis alopecia areata. Clonality in the scalp was compared among normal scalp (n=4), patchy alopecia areata scalp (n=8), and alopecia totalis/universalis scalp (n=8). Tofacitinib was administered for 6 to 18 months, and 6 months of follow-up off drug were then conducted to assess delayed response and recurrence. Amplification of TCRbeta CDR3 regions was done by immunoSEQ multiplex PCR using 35 Vbeta forward primers and 13 Jbeta reverse primers. For the treated patients, the SALT score, which quantifies what percentage of scalp surface area is affected, served as the measure of disease severity. The RNA source kit depended on sample type: the PAXgene miRNA kit for fixed scalp, the miRNeasy kit for PBMCs, and the RNeasy kit for mouse skin. High-throughput TCRbeta sequencing was used to examine T cell clonal expansion in alopecia areata in both the C3H/HeJ mouse model and human patients.

Remarks on this clone: The specificity of this receptor is unknown. No much larger clone exists at a distance of one base, and base qualities are not known.

The label giving this sample's treatment or condition can be read as: oral pan-JAK inhibitor, 5-10 mg twice daily. Lesional scalp punch biopsies and peripheral blood were obtained from alopecia areata patients. PBMCs were separated by density centrifugation and stained for CD3, CD4 and CD8, after which CD4+ and CD8+ T cells were sorted on a FACSAria. Results and caveats for the whole study, not just this receptor: Compared with normal scalp, lesional scalp, particularly in alopecia totalis/universalis, had higher clonality and more expanded CD8+ clones, which suggests antigenic drive. Many expanded lesional clones were found to persist in scalp and blood during tofacitinib treatment, and relapse after treatment cessation may be partly explained by this persistence. Because the treated cohort was small and included a single nonresponder, larger studies are needed to assess links between baseline CD8+ expansion and response. Tofacitinib significantly decreased scalp clonality and the number of expanded CD8+ clones among the top 100 scalp clones. Compared with mice, TCR sequences shared between patients were less clear, possibly partly because of HLA diversity across the patient population. Resident alphabeta T cells in normal human skin are also sequenced, complicating scalp TCR repertoire analysis, unlike mouse skin dominated by gammadelta T cells.

The germline ends are 20 bases apart after V is trimmed by 4 bases and J by 10 bases. The cysteine opens and the phenylalanine closes a CDR3 of 15 amino acids. Only the CDR3 region is kept as DNA, spanning 45 bases read in frame from base 1. From a lookup of the germline V gene, CDR1 and CDR2 are LGHNA and YSLEER. Libraries came from the immunoSEQ multiplex PCR assay. For TCR sequencing, RNA was extracted from every sample and reverse transcribed into cDNA to serve as template. SuperScript III was used to make first-strand cDNA, primed with a 2:1 mix of oligo-dT and random hexamers. A synthetic immune receptor repertoire was used to assess amplification bias, and residual bias was removed computationally. On the study's bioinformatics: Raw reads were preprocessed for error removal, and CDR3 was defined according to IMGT conventions as running from the conserved cysteine to phenylalanine. Clonality was calculated as 1 minus Shannon entropy normalized by log2 of the number of productive unique TCRs. Whether scalp clones were CD4 or CD8 was inferred by matching scalp TCRbeta sequences against CD4 and CD8 repertoires sorted from blood. Here the immuneACCESS table is served through TCRdb, limited to in-frame sequences with V and J called. Missing clones are a known gap in these copies; in checked studies unresolved V genes cover under half, and the rest lacks a known reason. V, J and clone size are taken as reported in that table, and D and trimming were inferred from the DNA itself. Recorded for this sample are some 210,000 clones; approximately 70% of them occurred a single time. Of the sample, about 1.2% is held by the ten largest clones.

The TCR comes from a human donor with alopecia areata. The sequencing used CD4+ T cells sorted from blood, collected at approximately week 42, from a patient treated with tofacitinib. Recombination linked TRBV4-3 to TRBJ2-1, with a tentative D gene TRBD2 over 8 matching bases. The sequenced DNA: TGCGCCAGCAGCCCCCGAGGAGGGGGCGGGGGGGAGCAGTTCTTC. It translates as CASSPRGGGGGEQFF.